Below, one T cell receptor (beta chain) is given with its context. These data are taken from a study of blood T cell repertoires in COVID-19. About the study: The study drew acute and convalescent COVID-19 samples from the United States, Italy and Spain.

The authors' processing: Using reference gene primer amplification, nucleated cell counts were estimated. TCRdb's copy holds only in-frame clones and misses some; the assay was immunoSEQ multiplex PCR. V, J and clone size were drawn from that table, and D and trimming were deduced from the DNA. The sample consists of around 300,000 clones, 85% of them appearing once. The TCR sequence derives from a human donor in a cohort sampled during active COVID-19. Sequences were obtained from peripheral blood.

The DNA of the CDR3 is TGTGCCAGCAGCTCACAGGGGAGGGAAAAACTGTTTTTT. Protein sequence: CASSSQGREKLFF. The chain couples TRBV3-1 (or the pseudogene TRBV3-2) to TRBJ1-4; 7 positions match TRBD1. V shed 5 bases, J shed 8 bases, and the junction held 5 bases outside the gene matches. The CDR3 loop spans 13 amino acids. The germline gives CDR1 LGHDT, CDR2 YNNKEL (reference sequence).